These 13 T cell receptor beta chains originate from one sample sequenced in a study of neurological immune-mediated disorders. MiXCR was run by TCRdb on the 5' RACE reads, yielding one entry per CDR3 protein. The repertoire consists of about 59,000 distinct CDR3 sequences, with around 24% occurring once and the leading ten covering about 4.9%. Time point defined: technical triplicate 2. Sequences were obtained from PBMCs. Receptors originate from a man in his 60s with HTLV-1-associated myelopathy (HAM/TSP).

This clonotype counts as medium-sized. The CDR3 nucleotides read TGCGCCAGCAGCGTCAGGGCGTCGGAGACCCAGTACTTC. It translates to CASSVRASETQYF. V is TRBV5-1 and J is TRBJ2-5, with a weak D call TRBD1 (5 bases). V was shortened by 4 bases and J by 5 bases, with 12 bases between the two germline ends. In germline, CDR1 is SGHRS, CDR2 YFSETQ. This CDR3 has 13 residues.

This clonotype was seen a handful of times. The chain has TRBV11-3 and TRBJ2-3; TRBD2 might be the D (6 bases). The CDR3 runs 13 residues. Trimming took 7 bases from V and 5 from J, leaving 13 bases between them. Germline CDR1 SGHNT, CDR2 YENEEA. DNA of the CDR3: TGTGCCAGCACCGGGAGCCCCAAAGATACGCAGTATTTT. Protein: CASTGSPKDTQYF. The whole variable domain, filled in from reference TRBV11-3 and TRBJ2-3, reads EAGVVQSPRYKIIEKKQPVAFWCNPISGHNTLYWYLQNLGQGPELLIRYENEEAVDDSQLPKDRFSAERLKGVDSTLKIQPAELGDSAVYLCASTGSPKDTQYFGPGTRLTVL.

Many counts were recorded for this clonotype. The chain joins TRBV5-1 to TRBJ2-7; perhaps TRBD1 as D (5 bases). The CDR3 runs 15 residues. Germline-derived CDR1 and CDR2 are SGHRS and YFSETQ. The germline V and J ends were trimmed by 3 bases and 3 bases, with 16 bases remaining between them. The CDR3 reads CASSYDSSQGYEQYF. DNA of the CDR3: TGCGCCAGCAGCTATGACAGCTCCCAGGGCTACGAGCAGTACTTC.

This clonotype was seen many times. The rearrangement links TRBV25-1 to TRBJ2-1; the match to TRBD2 covers 10 bases. The CDR3 consists of 14 residues. The J segment lost 8 bases and the V segment lost 5 bases, leaving 6 bases of the junction unmatched. CDR1 and CDR2 from the germline V gene are MGHDK and SYGVNS. The CDR3 region is CASSKREGLDEQFF. CDR3 DNA sequence: TGTGCCAGCAGTAAGCGGGAGGGCCTTGATGAGCAGTTCTTC. The full variable domain, its missing parts supplied by reference TRBV25-1 and TRBJ2-1, is EADIYQTPRYLVIGTGKKITLECSQTMGHDKMYWYQQDPGMELHLIHYSYGVNSTEKGDLSSESTVSRIRTEHFPLTLESARPSHTSQYLCASSKREGLDEQFFGPGTRLTVL.

This clonotype was counted a few times. The genes are TRBV6-5 and TRBJ1-1; D ambiguous. In germline, CDR1 is MNHEY, CDR2 SVGAGI. The CDR3 contains 15 residues. Deletions cut 4 bases from V and 1 base from J, with 13 bases between. CDR3 sequence (DNA): TGTGCCAGCAGTTCATATTCTAAAGAGAACACTGAAGCTTTCTTT. It codes for CASSSYSKENTEAFF.

This clonotype was seen ten or more times. The CDR3 DNA sequence: TGTGCCAGCTCCGACAGGGTATGGCAGTACTTC. This sequence encodes CASSDRVWQYF. This chain uses TRBV6-1 with TRBJ2-7; 7 bases fit TRBD1. The ends lost 8 bases at V and 9 bases at J; junction bases unmatched: 7. This CDR3 contains 11 residues. Per the germline V gene, CDR1 is MNHNS and CDR2 is SASEGT.

The chain employs TRBV20-1 and TRBJ2-1; TRBD2 matches at 10 bases. This CDR3 comprises 15 residues. The V segment lost 3 bases and the J segment 8 bases; nucleotides outside the gene matches: 10. CDR1 and CDR2 (germline): DFQATT, SNEGSKA (reference sequence). The CDR3 here is CSASLTSGNTYEQFF. The DNA for the CDR3 is TGCAGTGCTAGTCTCACTAGCGGGAATACCTATGAGCAGTTCTTC.

This clonotype was recorded at least ten times. CDR3 in DNA: TGCAGCGTTGTGGTAGGAACCGGGGAGCTGTTTTTT. Translation gives CSVVVGTGELFF. The V and J genes are TRBV29-1 and TRBJ2-2, with no clear D. Germline values: CDR1 SQVTM, CDR2 ANQGSEA. Trimming removed 4 bases from V and 5 bases from J, with 8 bases in between. CDR3 length: 12 amino acids.

J is TRBJ2-4 and V is TRBV12-3 or TRBV12-4; D possibly matches TRBD1 or TRBD2 (5 bases each). Trimming took 10 bases from V and 8 from J, leaving 18 bases between them. The CDR3 is made up of 13 amino acids. The DNA for the CDR3 is TGTGCCATCCTAGCCCCGCTAGGGGACATTCAGTACTTC. Its protein product is CAILAPLGDIQYF.

CDR3 in DNA: TGTGCCATCAGCGATACTAGGGGGTCGGCTGAAGCTTTCTTT. Amino acids: CAISDTRGSAEAFF. The chain links TRBV10-3 to TRBJ1-1, with a weak D call TRBD1 (6 bases). The V end lost 6 bases, the J end lost 6 bases, and 17 bases lay between the germline ends. Germline-derived CDR1 and CDR2 are ENHRY and SYGVKD. The CDR3 extends over 14 amino acids.

This clonotype was observed at least ten times. The chain recombines TRBV28 with TRBJ1-1; D possibly corresponds to TRBD1 (6 bases). Germline CDR1 and CDR2: MDHEN and SYDVKM. V was shortened by 6 bases and J by 5 bases, with 19 bases between the two germline ends. The CDR3 extends over 15 amino acids. DNA for the CDR3: TGTGCCAGCAGCTCCGCCAGGGGCCATCTAACTGAAGCTTTCTTT. It yields the protein CASSSARGHLTEAFF.

This clonotype was detected many times. The chain has TRBV5-1 and TRBJ2-4; tentative D call: TRBD2 (5 bases). Germline V lookup: CDR1 SGHRS, CDR2 YFSETQ. Trimming removed 4 bases at V and 1 base at J, with 12 bases between. This CDR3 has 15 residues. This CDR3 reads CASSMDSPAKNIQYF. The CDR3 bases are TGCGCCAGCAGCATGGACTCCCCGGCCAAAAACATTCAGTACTTC.

In this sample, this clonotype turned up many times. The rearrangement uses TRBV27 and TRBJ1-1; D gene ambiguous. In germline, CDR1 is MNHEY, CDR2 SMNVEV (reference sequence). The ends were cut back, 5 bases at V and 6 bases at J, with 13 bases in the middle. This CDR3 is built from 13 residues. CDR3 residues: CASSLSPVAEAFF. DNA for the CDR3: TGTGCCAGCAGTCTTTCCCCCGTCGCTGAAGCTTTCTTT.